This entry describes one T cell receptor (beta chain). Antigen: not known. Only in-frame clones appear in the TCRdb table, and some are missing; sequencing was by immunoSEQ multiplex PCR. This sample has 80,000 to 95,000 clones, with just under 90% found just once. The germline V gene encodes CDR1 SGHAT and CDR2 FQNNGV. The CDR3 sequence is 16 residues long. V lost 5 bases, J lost 4 bases, and 19 bases lay in between. This record comes from a study of T cell responses to AZD1222 COVID-19 vaccine. Study-wide findings and caveats: Donor demographics were predominantly white British with a female majority; clonal diversity may be underestimated. A rise in Spike-specific TCR breadth and depth followed two AZD1222 doses.

This TCR derives from an adult in good health. This chain uses TRBV11-2 with TRBJ2-3; D might be TRBD1 or TRBD2, each matching 5 bases. The specimen was peripheral blood, collected on day 0 of AZD1222 vaccination. CDR3 in DNA: TGTGCCAGCAGCGGGAGAGGGCCAGGGAGCCCAGATACGCAGTATTTT. Translating it yields CASSGRGPGSPDTQYF.